Following are 13 T cell receptor beta chains from one sample sequenced in a study of cytomegalovirus exposure and HLA in healthy donors (TCRdb year 2017). Libraries were built with the immunoSEQ multiplex PCR assay. A mixture of 60 forward primers for TCR Vbeta segments and 13 reverse primers for TCR Jbeta segments was used in the multiplex PCR. TCRdb re-hosts the immuneACCESS table, in-frame sequences only. Its copies lack some clones; in the studies checked, an unresolved V gene accounts for under half of them, and the cause for the rest is not known. The sample data list under 250,000 clones, and around 80% of these were observed just once. The ten largest clones capture roughly 0.45% of the sample. Input material: PBMCs. These receptors all stem from a boy aged 5-17 years in good health and CMV-seronegative.

The chain has TRBV2 and TRBJ2-3; 12 nucleotides agree with TRBD2. The CDR3 consists of 19 residues. Germline V lookup: CDR1 SNHLY, CDR2 FYNNEI. The ends lost 7 bases at V and 0 bases at J; junction bases unmatched: 14. The CDR3 region has the DNA TGTGCCAGCAACAACGACGAGACTAGCGGGGGTACCAGCACAGATACGCAGTATTTT. It translates to CASNNDETSGGTSTDTQYF.

The V gene is TRBV27, the J gene TRBJ2-4; D is perhaps TRBD1 (6 bases). Trimming removed 9 bases from V and 4 bases from J, with 13 bases in between. The CDR3 runs to 13 residues. The germline gives CDR1 MNHEY, CDR2 SMNVEV (reference sequence). The DNA for the CDR3 is TGTGCCAGACAGGGCACCTTGAAAAACATTCAGTACTTC. This encodes CARQGTLKNIQYF.

The chain couples TRBV11-3 to TRBJ2-5, with TRBD2 matching over 7 bases. This CDR3 is 19 amino acids long. The J segment lost 0 bases and the V segment lost 0 bases, leaving 13 bases of the junction unmatched. Germline V lookup: CDR1 SGHNT, CDR2 YENEEA. The CDR3 region has the DNA TGTGCCAGCAGCTTAGAGGTTTGGGGCCGGGGGGTGAACCAAGAGACCCAGTACTTC. Protein: CASSLEVWGRGVNQETQYF.

The rearrangement joins TRBV2 to TRBJ1-1; possibly TRBD1 for D (6 bases). Germline V gene data show CDR1 as SNHLY and CDR2 as FYNNEI. This CDR3 has 17 amino acids. The ends were cut back, 6 bases at V and 3 bases at J, with 23 bases in the middle. CDR3 amino acids: CASSRPRGGVRYTEAFF. In nucleotides, the CDR3 is TGTGCCAGCAGCCGACCTAGGGGGGGGGTTAGGTACACTGAAGCTTTCTTT.

The chain joins TRBV7-8 to TRBJ2-5; tentative D call: TRBD2 (6 bases). The germline V gene has CDR1 SGHVS and CDR2 FQNEAQ. The CDR3 consists of 16 residues. Trimming took 5 bases from V and 2 from J, leaving 18 bases between them. The CDR3 coding sequence is TGTGCCAGCAGCCCGCGGCCTGGCGGGAAACAAGAGACCCAGTACTTC. It encodes CASSPRPGGKQETQYF.

The rearrangement joins TRBV12-5 to TRBJ2-7, with 8 nucleotides matching TRBD2. CDR1 and CDR2 from the germline V gene are LGHNT and FRNRAP. The CDR3 consists of 17 residues. J gave up 4 bases and V 7 bases, and 18 bases lay outside the gene matches. The CDR3, as DNA: TGTGCTAGTGCAGGAACGGCGGGAGGCCCATTAGGGTACGAGCAGTACTTC. Protein product: CASAGTAGGPLGYEQYF. Variable domain in full (rest from reference TRBV12-5 and TRBJ2-7): DARVTQTPRHKVTEMGQEVTMRCQPILGHNTVFWYRQTMMQGLELLAYFRNRAPLDDSGMPKDRFSAEMPDATLATLKIQPSEPRDSAVYFCASAGTAGGPLGYEQYFGPGTRLTVT.

The CDR3 loop reads CASSVGGETQYF. CDR3 bases: TGTGCCAGCAGCGTGGGGGGAGAGACCCAGTACTTC. This sequence joins TRBV6-5 and TRBJ2-5; TRBD2 is a possible D gene (6 bases). The CDR3 extends over 12 amino acids. V gave up 6 bases and J gave up 4 bases, with 9 bases separating them. Germline lookup yields CDR1 MNHEY and CDR2 SVGAGI.

This chain links TRBV28 with TRBJ1-3; 11 nucleotides match TRBD1. V lost 6 bases, J lost 12 bases, and 4 bases stayed unmatched. The germline gives CDR1 MDHEN, CDR2 SYDVKM. The CDR3 runs to 12 residues. The CDR3 coding sequence is TGTGCCAGCAGCGGACAGGGGGCCATCATATATTTT. Its translation: CASSGQGAIIYF.

The V gene is TRBV7-2, the J gene TRBJ2-7, with 7 positions matching TRBD1. Per the germline V gene, CDR1 is SGHTA and CDR2 is FQGNSA. The CDR3 consists of 15 residues. The ends lost 2 bases at V and 3 bases at J; junction bases unmatched: 7. CDR3 sequence: CASSLIWQGVYEQYF. For the CDR3, the DNA is TGTGCCAGCAGCTTAATTTGGCAGGGGGTCTACGAGCAGTACTTC.

The J gene is TRBJ2-7, the V gene TRBV4-1, with 8 bases that match TRBD2. After removal of 3 bases from V and 3 bases from J, the junction contained 4 bases not matched to a gene. The germline V gene encodes CDR1 MGHRA and CDR2 YSYEKL. The CDR3 is 14 amino acids. The CDR3, as DNA: TGCGCCAGCAGCCAGAATAGCGGGGACTACGAGCAGTACTTC. This encodes CASSQNSGDYEQYF.

This chain joins TRBV11-3 and TRBJ2-7; 7 bases line up with TRBD1. Per germline, CDR1 SGHNT and CDR2 YENEEA. This CDR3 is 12 amino acids long. J was trimmed by 5 bases and V by 6 bases; bases with no gene match: 4. The CDR3 is CASRTGVHEQYF. The CDR3, as DNA: TGTGCCAGCAGAACAGGGGTCCACGAGCAGTACTTC.

The chain recombines TRBV28 with TRBJ1-5; no definite D call. V was trimmed by 8 bases and J by 7 bases, leaving 15 bases between them. Germline CDR1 reads MDHEN; CDR2 reads SYDVKM. The CDR3 spans 13 residues. The CDR3 spells CASYSGVAQPQHF. In DNA form, the CDR3 reads TGTGCCAGCTACTCCGGTGTTGCCCAGCCCCAGCATTTT.

As concerns this clone: Its ends do not fully match the called genes, so a read error is possible. The V gene is TRBV23-1, the J gene TRBJ2-7; D possibly corresponds to TRBD1 (6 bases). TRBV23-1 is placed among ORFs of uncertain function. CDR3 length equals 10 residues. CDR3 sequence: CASLQGSRHF. The CDR3 DNA reads TGCGCCAGCTTACAGGGATCCCGCCACTTC.